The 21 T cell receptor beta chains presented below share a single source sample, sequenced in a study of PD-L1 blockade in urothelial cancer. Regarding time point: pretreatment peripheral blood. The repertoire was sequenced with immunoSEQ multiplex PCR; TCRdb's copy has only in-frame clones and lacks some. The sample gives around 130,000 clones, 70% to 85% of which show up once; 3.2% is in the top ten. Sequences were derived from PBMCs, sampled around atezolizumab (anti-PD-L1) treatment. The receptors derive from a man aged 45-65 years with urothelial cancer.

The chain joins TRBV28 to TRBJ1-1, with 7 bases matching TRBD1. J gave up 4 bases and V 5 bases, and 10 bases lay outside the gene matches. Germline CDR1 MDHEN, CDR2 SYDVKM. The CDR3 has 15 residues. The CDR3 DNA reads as TGTGCCAGCAGTCCGACAGGGAGGCCCCGCACTGAAGCTTTCTTT. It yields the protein CASSPTGRPRTEAFF.

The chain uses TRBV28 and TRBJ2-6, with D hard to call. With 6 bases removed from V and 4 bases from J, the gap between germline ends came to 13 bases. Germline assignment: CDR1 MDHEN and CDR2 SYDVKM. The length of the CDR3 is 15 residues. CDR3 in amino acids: CASSPLRVGANVLTF. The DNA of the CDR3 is TGTGCCAGCAGCCCACTACGGGTCGGGGCCAACGTCCTGACTTTC.

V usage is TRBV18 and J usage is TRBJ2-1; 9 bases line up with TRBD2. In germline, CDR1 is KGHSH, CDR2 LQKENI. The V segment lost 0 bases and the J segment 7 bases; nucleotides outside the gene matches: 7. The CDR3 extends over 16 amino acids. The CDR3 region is CASSPPRSGRGNEQFF. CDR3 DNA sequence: TGTGCCAGCTCACCACCCCGTAGCGGGAGAGGGAATGAGCAGTTCTTC.

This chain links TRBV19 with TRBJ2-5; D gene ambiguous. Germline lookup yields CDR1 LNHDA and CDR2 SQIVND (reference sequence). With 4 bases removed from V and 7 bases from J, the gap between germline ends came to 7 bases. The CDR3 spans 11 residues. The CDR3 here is CASSRQRTQYF. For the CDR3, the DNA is TGTGCCAGTAGTAGGCAGCGGACCCAGTACTTC.

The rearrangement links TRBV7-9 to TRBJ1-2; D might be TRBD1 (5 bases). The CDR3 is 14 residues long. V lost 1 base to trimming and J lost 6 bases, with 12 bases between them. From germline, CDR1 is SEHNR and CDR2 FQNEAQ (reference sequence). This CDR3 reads CASSLVSQGNGYTF. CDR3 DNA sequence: TGTGCCAGCAGCTTAGTATCGCAGGGTAATGGCTACACCTTC. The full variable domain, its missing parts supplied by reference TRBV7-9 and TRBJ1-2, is DTGVSQNPRHKITKRGQNVTFRCDPISEHNRLYWYRQTLGQGPEFLTYFQNEAQLEKSRLLSDRFSAERPKGSFSTLEIQRTEQGDSAMYLCASSLVSQGNGYTFGSGTRLTVV.

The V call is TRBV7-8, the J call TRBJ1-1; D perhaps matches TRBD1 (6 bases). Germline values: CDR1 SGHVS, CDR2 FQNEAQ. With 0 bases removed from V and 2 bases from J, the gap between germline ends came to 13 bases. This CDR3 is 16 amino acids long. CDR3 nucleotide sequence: TGTGCCAGCAGCTTAGCGTATCAGGGGCCTAACACTGAAGCTTTCTTT. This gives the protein CASSLAYQGPNTEAFF. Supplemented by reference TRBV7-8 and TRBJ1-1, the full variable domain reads GAGVSQSPRYKVAKRGQDVALRCDPISGHVSLFWYQQALGQGPEFLTYFQNEAQLDKSGLPSDRFFAERPEGSVSTLKIQRTQQEDSAVYLCASSLAYQGPNTEAFFGQGTRLTVV.

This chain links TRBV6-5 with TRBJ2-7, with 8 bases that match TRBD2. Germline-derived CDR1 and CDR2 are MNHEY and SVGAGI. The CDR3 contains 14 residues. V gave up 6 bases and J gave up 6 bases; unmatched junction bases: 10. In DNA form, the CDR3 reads TGTGCCAGCAGACCACTAGCGGACCTGGGCGAGCAGTACTTC. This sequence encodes CASRPLADLGEQYF.

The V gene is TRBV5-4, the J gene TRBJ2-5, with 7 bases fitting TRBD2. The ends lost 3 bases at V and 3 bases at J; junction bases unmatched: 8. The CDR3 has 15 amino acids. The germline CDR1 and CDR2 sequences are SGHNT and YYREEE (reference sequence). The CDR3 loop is CASSSPGGPKETQYF. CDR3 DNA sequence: TGTGCCAGCAGCTCCCCGGGAGGCCCCAAAGAGACCCAGTACTTC.

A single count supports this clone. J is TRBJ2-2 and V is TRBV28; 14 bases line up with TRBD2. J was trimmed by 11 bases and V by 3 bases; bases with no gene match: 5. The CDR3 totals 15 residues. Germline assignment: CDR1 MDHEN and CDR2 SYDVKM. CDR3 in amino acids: CASSFPGLAGGELFF. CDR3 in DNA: TGTGCCAGCAGTTTCCCAGGACTAGCGGGAGGAGAGCTGTTTTTT.

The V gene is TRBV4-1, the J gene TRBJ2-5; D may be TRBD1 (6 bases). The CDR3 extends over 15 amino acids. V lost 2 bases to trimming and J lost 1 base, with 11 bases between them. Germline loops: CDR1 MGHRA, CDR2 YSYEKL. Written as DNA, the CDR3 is TGCGCCAGCAGCCAATCTTCAGGGGTCCAAGAGACCCAGTACTTC. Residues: CASSQSSGVQETQYF.

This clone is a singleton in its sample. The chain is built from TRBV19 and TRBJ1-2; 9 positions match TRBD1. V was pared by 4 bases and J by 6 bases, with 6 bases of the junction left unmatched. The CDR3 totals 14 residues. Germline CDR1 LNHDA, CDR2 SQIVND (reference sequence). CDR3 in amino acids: CASSKTGGDDGYTF. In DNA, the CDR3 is TGTGCCAGTAGTAAGACAGGGGGAGATGATGGCTACACCTTC.

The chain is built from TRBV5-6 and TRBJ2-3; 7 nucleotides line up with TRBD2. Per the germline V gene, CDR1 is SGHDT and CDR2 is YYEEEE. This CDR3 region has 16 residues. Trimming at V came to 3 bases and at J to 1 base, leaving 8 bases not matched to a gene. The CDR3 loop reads CASSSWWGGGTDTQYF. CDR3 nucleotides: TGTGCCAGCAGCTCGTGGTGGGGAGGGGGCACAGATACGCAGTATTTT.

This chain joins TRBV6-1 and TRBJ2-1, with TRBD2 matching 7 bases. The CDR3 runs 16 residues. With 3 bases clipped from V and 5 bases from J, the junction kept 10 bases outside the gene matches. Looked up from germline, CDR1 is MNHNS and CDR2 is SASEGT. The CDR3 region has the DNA TGTGCCAGCAGTGACGTTATCGGACTAGGAAACAATGAGCAGTTCTTC. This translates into CASSDVIGLGNNEQFF.

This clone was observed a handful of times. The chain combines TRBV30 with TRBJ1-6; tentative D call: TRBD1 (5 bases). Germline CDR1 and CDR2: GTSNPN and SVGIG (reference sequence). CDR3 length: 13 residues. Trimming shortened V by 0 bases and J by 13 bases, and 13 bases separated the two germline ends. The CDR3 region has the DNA TGTGCCTGGAGTGTAACCAGCTCAGGGCCCCTCCACTTT. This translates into CAWSVTSSGPLHF.

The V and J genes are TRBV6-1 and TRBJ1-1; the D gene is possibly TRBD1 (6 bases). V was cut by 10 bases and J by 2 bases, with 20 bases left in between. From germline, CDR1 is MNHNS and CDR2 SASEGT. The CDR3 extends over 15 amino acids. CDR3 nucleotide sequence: TGTGCCACCCGTTCTTTGGGGGGGGGCAACACTGAAGCTTTCTTT. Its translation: CATRSLGGGNTEAFF.

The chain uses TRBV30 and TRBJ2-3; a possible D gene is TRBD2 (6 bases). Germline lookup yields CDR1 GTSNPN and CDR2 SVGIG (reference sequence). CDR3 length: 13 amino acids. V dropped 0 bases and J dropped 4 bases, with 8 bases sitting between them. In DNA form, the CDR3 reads TGTGCCTGGAGTGTACCGGGAGCAGATACGCAGTATTTT. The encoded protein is CAWSVPGADTQYF.

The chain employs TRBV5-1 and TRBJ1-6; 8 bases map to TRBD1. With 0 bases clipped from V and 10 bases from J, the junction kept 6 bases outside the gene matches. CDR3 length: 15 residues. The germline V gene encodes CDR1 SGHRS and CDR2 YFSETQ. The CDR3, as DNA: TGCGCCAGCAGCTTGGAAGGACAGGGCCGGTCACCCCTCCACTTT. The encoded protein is CASSLEGQGRSPLHF.

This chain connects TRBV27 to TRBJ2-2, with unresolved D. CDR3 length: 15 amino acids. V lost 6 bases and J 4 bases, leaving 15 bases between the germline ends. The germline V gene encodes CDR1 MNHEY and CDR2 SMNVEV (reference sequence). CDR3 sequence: CASRPTKAVTGELFF. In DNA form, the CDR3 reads TGTGCCAGCAGACCTACTAAAGCCGTCACCGGGGAGCTGTTTTTT.

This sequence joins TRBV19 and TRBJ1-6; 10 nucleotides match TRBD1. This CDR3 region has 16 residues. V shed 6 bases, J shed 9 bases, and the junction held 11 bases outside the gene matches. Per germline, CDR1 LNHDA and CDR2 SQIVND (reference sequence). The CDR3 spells CASRGRDRGLFSPLHF. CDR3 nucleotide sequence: TGTGCCAGTAGGGGCCGGGACAGGGGACTCTTTTCACCCCTCCACTTT.

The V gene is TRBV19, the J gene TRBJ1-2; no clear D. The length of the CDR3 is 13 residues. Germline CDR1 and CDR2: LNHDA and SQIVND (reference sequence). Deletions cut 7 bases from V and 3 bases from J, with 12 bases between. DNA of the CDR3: TGTGCCAGTAATCGGGGTGCAGACTATGGCTACACCTTC. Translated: CASNRGADYGYTF.

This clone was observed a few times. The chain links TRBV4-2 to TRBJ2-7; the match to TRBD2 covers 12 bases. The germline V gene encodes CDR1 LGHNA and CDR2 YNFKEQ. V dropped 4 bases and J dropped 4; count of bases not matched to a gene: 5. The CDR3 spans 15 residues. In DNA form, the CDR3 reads TGTGCCAGCAGCCTAGGACTAGCGGGAAGGTACGAGCAGTACTTC. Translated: CASSLGLAGRYEQYF.